Below are 24 T cell receptor beta chains sequenced from a single sample in a study of OX40 agonist ivuxolimab in advanced cancers. Clones were read by immunoSEQ multiplex PCR, and TCRdb kept only the in-frame ones, dropping some. The sample lists 30,000 to 35,000 clones, 81% occurring once. This specimen was CD4+ or CD8+ T cells sorted from blood, taken in a trial of the OX40 agonist ivuxolimab. These receptor sequences come from an adult with an advanced solid tumor such as melanoma, head and neck, liver or kidney cancer.

This sequence joins TRBV7-2 and TRBJ2-7; D unresolved. Germline V gene data show CDR1 as SGHTA and CDR2 as FQGNSA. CDR3 length: 14 amino acids. Trimming stripped 5 bases from V and 0 bases from J, with 11 bases between. The chain's CDR3 is CASSVGISSYEQYF. DNA for the CDR3: TGTGCCAGCAGCGTAGGTATAAGCTCCTACGAGCAGTACTTC.

The chain joins TRBV11-2 to TRBJ2-7, with 11 bases fitting TRBD2. The CDR3 spans 16 residues. Germline V gene sequence: CDR1 SGHAT, CDR2 FQNNGV. After removal of 2 bases from V and 2 bases from J, the junction contained 5 bases not matched to a gene. CDR3 protein: CASSLITSGSPYEQYF. Here the CDR3 DNA reads TGTGCCAGCAGCTTAATTACTAGCGGGAGTCCCTACGAGCAGTACTTC.

J is TRBJ1-1 and V is TRBV29-1, with D uncertain. This CDR3 spans 14 amino acids. Trimming removed 3 bases at V and 4 bases at J, with 15 bases between. Germline lookup yields CDR1 SQVTM and CDR2 ANQGSEA. The CDR3 DNA reads TGCAGCGTTGAGGTCGGGCGCGGGGTCACTGAAGCTTTCTTT. This gives the protein CSVEVGRGVTEAFF.

This clone is labeled as medium-sized (0.01 to 0.1%). The chain joins TRBV5-8 to TRBJ2-7; weak D call: TRBD1 (5 bases). V lost 0 bases, J lost 2 bases, and 9 bases lay in between. This CDR3 has 14 residues. The germline gives CDR1 SGHTS, CDR2 YDEGEE. The CDR3 DNA reads TGTGCCAGCAGCTTGGCAGGGTTAACCTACGAGCAGTACTTC. Its protein is CASSLAGLTYEQYF.

This clone has a handful of counts. This chain uses TRBV4-1 with TRBJ2-7; D gene ambiguous. The V end was cut by 4 bases, the J end by 3 bases, with 13 bases between. Germline V gene sequence: CDR1 MGHRA, CDR2 YSYEKL. The CDR3 loop spans 14 amino acids. The CDR3 coding sequence is TGCGCCAGCAGCCTACAACCGATCGGCTACGAGCAGTACTTC. Its protein product is CASSLQPIGYEQYF.

As DNA, the CDR3 is TGTGCCTGGAGTGGGTTCTACGAGCAGTACTTC. Translating gives CAWSGFYEQYF. V is TRBV30 and J is TRBJ2-7; D gene ambiguous. Trimming cost V 1 base and J 3 bases, with 4 bases left between them. From germline, CDR1 is GTSNPN and CDR2 SVGIG (reference sequence). The CDR3 runs to 11 residues.

The chain uses TRBV7-3 and TRBJ2-7; D might be TRBD2 (5 bases). Germline values: CDR1 SGHTA, CDR2 FQGTGA. Trimming stripped 5 bases from V and 7 bases from J, with 12 bases between. The CDR3 spans 12 residues. As DNA, the CDR3 is TGTGCCAGCAGCCCTACCGGGGAGGAGCAGTACTTC. Translating it yields CASSPTGEEQYF.

CDR3 sequence: CASSKSVGTEAFF. In DNA form, the CDR3 reads TGTGCCAGCAGCAAGAGCGTCGGCACTGAAGCTTTCTTT. The genes are TRBV7-2 and TRBJ1-1; D is unresolved. The CDR3 consists of 13 residues. Deletions cut 5 bases from V and 4 bases from J, with 11 bases between. CDR1 SGHTA and CDR2 FQGNSA come from the germline V gene.

The chain uses TRBV5-1 and TRBJ1-4, with no clear D. CDR3 length: 15 residues. Trimming shortened V by 4 bases and J by 8 bases, and 18 bases separated the two germline ends. Germline CDR1 SGHRS, CDR2 YFSETQ. CDR3: CASSLLGGLNEKLFF. CDR3 in DNA: TGCGCCAGCAGCCTCCTTGGTGGTCTGAACGAAAAACTGTTTTTT.

The chain uses TRBV29-1 and TRBJ1-1, with D maybe TRBD1 (5 bases). The CDR3 contains 12 residues. CDR1 is SQVTM and CDR2 is ANQGSEA in the germline V gene. Trimming cost V 0 bases and J 5 bases, with 7 bases left between them. The CDR3 here is CSVEERGTEAFF. In DNA, the CDR3 is TGCAGCGTTGAAGAACGGGGGACTGAAGCTTTCTTT.

This clone was observed a single time. The chain carries TRBV10-1 and TRBJ2-1; perhaps TRBD2 as D (6 bases). The CDR3 has 15 amino acids. CDR1 and CDR2 (germline): WNHNN, SYGVQD (reference sequence). Deletions cut 3 bases from V and 6 bases from J, with 15 bases between. The CDR3 DNA reads TGCGCCAGCAGTGATGAGCCCCGGAGGGGCAATGAGCAGTTCTTC. Amino acid sequence: CASSDEPRRGNEQFF.

The rearrangement joins TRBV7-9 to TRBJ2-1; 8 bases line up with TRBD2. J lost 5 bases, V lost 5 bases, and 8 bases had no gene match. The CDR3 totals 15 residues. From germline, CDR1 is SEHNR and CDR2 FQNEAQ (reference sequence). CDR3 coding DNA: TGTGCCAGCAGCCAAGAGCGGGAGTACCACAATGAGCAGTTCTTC. Protein product: CASSQEREYHNEQFF.

The CDR3: CAWSVGPARHF. The CDR3 DNA sequence: TGTGCCTGGAGTGTTGGACCTGCACGCCACTTT. The chain carries TRBV30 and TRBJ1-6; D remains unclear. From germline, CDR1 is GTSNPN and CDR2 SVGIG (reference sequence). The CDR3 runs to 11 residues. V shed 0 bases and J shed 18 bases, with 12 bases lying between them. The full variable domain, its missing parts supplied by reference TRBV30 and TRBJ1-6, is SQTIHQWPATLVQPVGSPLSLECTVEGTSNPNLYWYRQAAGRGLQLLFYSVGIGQISSEVPQNLSASRPQDRQFILSSKKLLLSDSGFYLCAWSVGPARHFGNGTRLTVT.

V usage is TRBV5-1 and J usage is TRBJ2-3; 9 bases are a match to TRBD1. The germline gives CDR1 SGHRS, CDR2 YFSETQ. Trimming at V came to 7 bases and at J to 3 bases, leaving 12 bases not matched to a gene. The CDR3 has 16 amino acids. In DNA form, the CDR3 reads TGCGCCAGCGGCCGCAGTGGGACAGGGAGAACAGATACGCAGTATTTT. Translating gives CASGRSGTGRTDTQYF.

This chain links TRBV28 with TRBJ2-7; TRBD2 agrees at 8 bases. The CDR3 covers 16 residues. Germline V lookup: CDR1 MDHEN, CDR2 SYDVKM. The trim removed 6 bases at V and 4 bases at J, leaving 14 bases unmatched. CDR3 sequence: CASRELAGRAGYEQYF. The CDR3 DNA reads as TGTGCCAGCAGGGAGCTAGCGGGCCGGGCAGGGTACGAGCAGTACTTC.

Here the CDR3 DNA reads TGTGCCAGCAGTTTCTGGGGGGGCTCGACTGGAAACACCATATATTTT. Encoded protein: CASSFWGGSTGNTIYF. V and J are TRBV28 and TRBJ1-3, with D perhaps TRBD1 (6 bases). The CDR3 extends over 16 amino acids. Germline-derived CDR1 and CDR2 are MDHEN and SYDVKM. Trimming left V 3 bases short and J 2 bases short, with 14 bases between.

The chain links TRBV7-8 to TRBJ2-1; 9 bases line up with TRBD1. Germline V lookup: CDR1 SGHVS, CDR2 FQNEAQ. The CDR3 spans 16 residues. The J segment lost 8 bases and the V segment lost 4 bases, leaving 12 bases of the junction unmatched. CDR3 in amino acids: CASSSQGATIFYEQFF. The CDR3 DNA sequence: TGTGCCAGCAGCTCACAGGGGGCGACTATTTTCTATGAGCAGTTCTTC. The full variable domain, rest sourced from reference TRBV7-8 and TRBJ2-1, is GAGVSQSPRYKVAKRGQDVALRCDPISGHVSLFWYQQALGQGPEFLTYFQNEAQLDKSGLPSDRFFAERPEGSVSTLKIQRTQQEDSAVYLCASSSQGATIFYEQFFGPGTRLTVL.

The chain employs TRBV18 and TRBJ2-1; TRBD2 aligns across 12 bases. This CDR3 spans 16 amino acids. CDR1 is KGHSH, CDR2 LQKENI, per germline. J was trimmed by 7 bases and V by 3 bases; bases with no gene match: 7. The chain's CDR3 is CASSPDRLAGVNEQFF. The CDR3 DNA follows: TGTGCCAGCTCACCTGACCGACTAGCGGGAGTTAATGAGCAGTTCTTC.

V gene TRBV4-3 combines with J gene TRBJ2-5; unclear D gene. Between the trimmed V and J ends, which lost 2 bases and 5 bases, there was a span of 9 bases. Germline loops: CDR1 LGHNA, CDR2 YSLEER. CDR3 length: 13 amino acids. CDR3 DNA: TGCGCCAGCAGCCAATATGAGAGGGAGACCCAGTACTTC. Residues: CASSQYERETQYF.

The rearrangement joins TRBV6-6 to TRBJ2-2; D unresolved. Germline CDR1 and CDR2: MNHNY and SVGAGI (reference sequence). V was clipped by 7 bases and J by 2 bases, with 5 bases between them. CDR3 size: 12 residues. CDR3 residues: CASTYNTGELFF. CDR3 sequence (DNA): TGTGCCAGCACCTACAACACCGGGGAGCTGTTTTTT.

As concerns this clone: The same CDR3 also results from other DNA sequences found in this sample. This chain connects TRBV18 to TRBJ2-5; TRBD1 might be the D (5 bases). CDR1 and CDR2 from the germline V gene are KGHSH and LQKENI. The CDR3 is 13 amino acids. V lost 2 bases, J lost 1 base, and 5 bases lay in between. The CDR3: CASSPDSQETQYF. The CDR3 DNA reads as TGTGCCAGCTCACCAGACAGCCAAGAGACCCAGTACTTC.

The chain joins TRBV7-3 to TRBJ2-3; 11 nucleotides align to TRBD1. CDR1 and CDR2 from the germline V gene are SGHTA and FQGTGA. The CDR3 totals 17 residues. V gave up 3 bases and J gave up 2 bases; unmatched junction bases: 7. The CDR3 region is CASSFQGQGATTDTQYF. CDR3 nucleotide sequence: TGTGCCAGCAGCTTCCAAGGACAGGGGGCGACCACAGATACGCAGTATTTT.

This clone was seen only once. This sample also contains other DNA sequences that code for the same CDR3. The V and J genes are TRBV2 and TRBJ1-1; D gene ambiguous. Germline V gene sequence: CDR1 SNHLY, CDR2 FYNNEI. CDR3 length: 13 amino acids. V lost 1 base, J lost 4 bases, and 7 bases lay in between. The chain's CDR3 is CASSEGPGTEAFF. DNA of the CDR3: TGTGCCAGCAGTGAAGGGCCCGGCACTGAAGCTTTCTTT. Filled out from reference TRBV2 and TRBJ1-1, the complete variable domain reads EPEVTQTPSHQVTQMGQEVILRCVPISNHLYFYWYRQILGQKVEFLVSFYNNEISEKSEIFDDQFSVERPDGSNFTLKIRSTKLEDSAMYFCASSEGPGTEAFFGQGTRLTVV.

CDR3 coding DNA: TGTGCCAGCAGCCCTCGGGGTGCAGGCTACGAGCAGTACTTC. Amino acid sequence: CASSPRGAGYEQYF. V is TRBV5-5 and J is TRBJ2-7, with D possibly matching TRBD2 (5 bases). This CDR3 has 14 amino acids. Germline V gene data show CDR1 as SGHKS and CDR2 as YYEKEE (reference sequence). The V gene lost 4 bases and the J gene lost 3 bases, with 14 bases spanning the gap.